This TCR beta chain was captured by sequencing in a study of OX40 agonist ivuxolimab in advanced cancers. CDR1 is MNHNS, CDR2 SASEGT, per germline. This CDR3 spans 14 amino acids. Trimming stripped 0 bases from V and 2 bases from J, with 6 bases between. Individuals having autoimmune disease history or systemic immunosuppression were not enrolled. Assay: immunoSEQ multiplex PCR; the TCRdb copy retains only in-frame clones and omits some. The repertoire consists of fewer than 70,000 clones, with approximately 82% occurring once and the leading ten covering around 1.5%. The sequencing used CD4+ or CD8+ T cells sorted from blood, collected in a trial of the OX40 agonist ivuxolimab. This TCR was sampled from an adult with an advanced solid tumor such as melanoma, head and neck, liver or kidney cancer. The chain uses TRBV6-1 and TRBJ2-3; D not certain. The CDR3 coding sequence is TGTGCCAGCAGTGAAGCAGGGAACACAGATACGCAGTATTTT. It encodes CASSEAGNTDTQYF.